Many counts were recorded for the clone carrying this T cell receptor beta chain. The CDR3 covers 14 residues. Germline V lookup: CDR1 SQVTM, CDR2 ANQGSEA. J lost 6 bases, V lost 4 bases, and 10 bases had no gene match. The data stem from a study of regulatory T cells in long-lasting Graves disease. Through Arm-PCR of CDR3 regions and iRepertoire HTBI primers, TCR beta libraries were built. MiXCR, applied by TCRdb to the multiplex PCR reads, yields one record per CDR3 protein. The table includes 410,000 or so distinct CDR3 sequences, 15% detected once. Sample time point: newly diagnosed GD, antithyroid drugs for less than 3 months. RNA from PBMCs was the source of the TCR library. The same sample was also used in a study of T cells in Graves' hyperthyroidism and ophthalmopathy. That report adds: Also found in blood were most expanded thyroid clonotypes above 0.001.

Sample: peripheral blood mononuclear cells (PBMCs), taken at new diagnosis, from a patient treated with antithyroid drugs. This chain links TRBV29-1 with TRBJ2-7; the match to TRBD1 covers 9 bases. The clonotype comes from a woman between 25 and 40 years old with Graves disease. The CDR3 DNA reads as TGCAGCGTTGTCACGGACAGGGGCGCCCCCGAGCAGTACTTC. Its translation: CSVVTDRGAPEQYF.